The clone carrying this TCR beta chain was seen more than once but under ten times. The antigen is undetermined. V lost 6 bases, J lost 3 bases, and 6 bases stayed unmatched. Germline values: CDR1 SEHNR, CDR2 FQNEAQ (reference sequence). The length of the CDR3 is 15 residues. The data were obtained in a study of identical twins. General study findings and limits: There were fewer insertions in abundant cord blood beta clonotypes, but memory repertoires showed no such pattern.

One entry per CDR3 protein, called by TCRdb with MiXCR from the 5' RACE reads. The sample shows around 550,000 distinct CDR3 sequences, around 15% of them seen only once. Another study also made use of these data, one on yellow fever vaccine responses in identical twins.

The chain has TRBV7-9 and TRBJ1-1; 11 positions match TRBD1. This TCR was recovered from a woman younger than 30 in good health. The specimen sequenced was CD4+ T cells sorted from blood. CDR3 protein: CASRPRTGGDTEAFF. CDR3 nucleotide sequence: TGTGCCAGCAGACCAAGGACAGGGGGCGACACTGAAGCTTTCTTT. Based on the CDR3 plus reference TRBV7-9 and TRBJ1-1, the full variable domain is DTGVSQNPRHKITKRGQNVTFRCDPISEHNRLYWYRQTLGQGPEFLTYFQNEAQLEKSRLLSDRFSAERPKGSFSTLEIQRTEQGDSAMYLCASRPRTGGDTEAFFGQGTRLTVV.